The 30 T cell receptor beta chains below were found in one sample sequenced in a study of blood T cell repertoires in COVID-19. Sequencing was performed with immunoSEQ multiplex PCR; in TCRdb, only in-frame clones are kept and a portion is missing. Seen here are approximately 230,000 clones, just under 85% observed once, and the top ten hold over 12%. The sequencing input was PBMCs or T cells enriched from blood (not recorded which). Every receptor here comes from a middle-aged man who had recovered from COVID-19.

This sequence joins TRBV4-2 and TRBJ2-3; 7 positions match TRBD2. The CDR3 sequence is 15 residues long. Germline trimming cut 4 bases from V and 1 base from J; bases unmatched to any gene: 5. CDR1 is LGHNA and CDR2 is YNFKEQ in the germline V gene. CDR3 in DNA: TGTGCCAGCAGCCCCGGACTAGATGGCACAGATACGCAGTATTTT. Its protein product is CASSPGLDGTDTQYF.

In this sample, this clone turned up a few times. The chain uses TRBV30 and TRBJ2-3, with TRBD2 matching over 11 bases. Trimming took 8 bases from V and 11 from J; bases not matched to a gene: 18. Germline V lookup: CDR1 GTSNPN, CDR2 SVGIG (reference sequence). CDR3 length equals 15 residues. CDR3 sequence reads: CASYSRLAGIPGQYF. The DNA for the CDR3 is TGTGCCAGCTATAGCCGACTAGCGGGAATCCCAGGGCAGTATTTT.

The V gene is TRBV3-1 (or the pseudogene TRBV3-2), the J gene TRBJ1-4; TRBD1 might be the D (6 bases). CDR3 size: 15 residues. V lost 4 bases, J lost 4 bases, and 13 bases lay in between. Germline values: CDR1 LGHDT, CDR2 YNNKEL (reference sequence). CDR3 loop: CASSLTWGLNEKLFF. CDR3 coding DNA: TGTGCCAGCAGCCTGACTTGGGGGCTTAATGAAAAACTGTTTTTT.

On this clone itself: At the DNA level, this CDR3 is encoded by other sequences in the same sample as well. The chain combines TRBV11-3 with TRBJ2-3, with D unresolved. Germline CDR1 SGHNT, CDR2 YENEEA. V was trimmed by 0 bases and J by 1 base, leaving 5 bases between them. The CDR3 length is 14 residues. This chain's CDR3 is CASSLERGTDTQYF. The DNA for the CDR3 is TGTGCCAGCAGCTTAGAACGGGGCACAGATACGCAGTATTTT.

The chain joins TRBV7-2 to TRBJ1-2; 10 nucleotides match TRBD1. Trimming took 5 bases from V and 4 from J; bases not matched to a gene: 4. Germline assignment: CDR1 SGHTA and CDR2 FQGNSA. CDR3 length equals 14 residues. CDR3 nucleotide sequence: TGTGCCAGCAGCATTGGGACAGGGGTCTATGGCTACACCTTC. Translating gives CASSIGTGVYGYTF.

This chain uses TRBV7-2 with TRBJ1-1, with D possibly being TRBD1 (5 bases). Germline V CDR1 and CDR2: SGHTA, FQGNSA. The CDR3 is 13 residues long. Between the trimmed V and J ends, which lost 5 bases and 4 bases, there was a span of 11 bases. Written as DNA, the CDR3 is TGTGCCAGCAGCCTCACCAGGGCCACTGAAGCTTTCTTT. It specifies CASSLTRATEAFF.

The chain recombines TRBV14 with TRBJ2-2; D gene uncertain. CDR3 size: 13 residues. Germline values: CDR1 SGHDN, CDR2 FVKESK. Between the trimmed V and J ends, which lost 5 bases and 5 bases, there was a span of 9 bases. The CDR3 sequence is CASSIVETGELFF. CDR3 DNA: TGTGCCAGCAGCATTGTTGAGACCGGGGAGCTGTTTTTT.

This sequence joins TRBV19 and TRBJ1-5; D perhaps matches TRBD1 (5 bases). V was clipped by 6 bases and J by 0 bases, with 18 bases between them. Per the germline V gene, CDR1 is LNHDA and CDR2 is SQIVND (reference sequence). This CDR3 has 17 amino acids. CDR3 nucleotide sequence: TGTGCCAGTAGGCTCCGGGACGGAGGGTTTAGCAATCAGCCCCAGCATTTT. Encoded protein: CASRLRDGGFSNQPQHF. Supplemented by reference TRBV19 and TRBJ1-5, the full variable domain reads DGGITQSPKYLFRKEGQNVTLSCEQNLNHDAMYWYRQDPGQGLRLIYYSQIVNDFQKGDIAEGYSVSREKKESFPLTVTSAQKNPTAFYLCASRLRDGGFSNQPQHFGDGTRLSIL.

On this clone itself: At one boundary the junction diverges from the germline segment, which might be a read error. This chain uses TRBV30 with TRBJ1-2, with 10 bases fitting TRBD1. The germline V gene has CDR1 GTSNPN and CDR2 SVGIG (reference sequence). CDR3 length equals 12 residues. The CDR3 spells CAWGGQGTLFSF. CDR3 DNA: TGTGCCTGGGGGGGACAGGGGACCTTATTTTCCTTC.

The CDR3 DNA sequence: TGTGCCAGCAGCGAGACGGGACAGGGGTTCCTAAACGAGCAGTACTTC. Encoded protein: CASSETGQGFLNEQYF. This rearrangement joins TRBV28 to TRBJ2-7; 10 positions agree with TRBD1. V was pared by 6 bases and J by 5 bases, with 13 bases of the junction left unmatched. CDR1 is MDHEN and CDR2 is SYDVKM in the germline V gene. This CDR3 spans 16 amino acids.

The rearrangement links TRBV30 to TRBJ2-7; the D gene is possibly TRBD1 (5 bases). This CDR3 contains 13 residues. In germline, CDR1 is GTSNPN, CDR2 SVGIG (reference sequence). The germline V and J ends were trimmed by 4 bases and 3 bases, with 13 bases remaining between them. CDR3 amino acids: CAWKGEPVYEQYF. CDR3 in DNA: TGTGCCTGGAAAGGGGAACCTGTCTACGAGCAGTACTTC. The whole variable domain, filled in from reference TRBV30 and TRBJ2-7, reads SQTIHQWPATLVQPVGSPLSLECTVEGTSNPNLYWYRQAAGRGLQLLFYSVGIGQISSEVPQNLSASRPQDRQFILSSKKLLLSDSGFYLCAWKGEPVYEQYFGPGTRLTVT.

The chain joins TRBV11-2 to TRBJ2-3; D gene ambiguous. Germline loops: CDR1 SGHAT, CDR2 FQNNGV. The germline V and J ends were trimmed by 10 bases and 6 bases, with 11 bases remaining between them. The CDR3 is made up of 11 amino acids. The CDR3 DNA reads TGTGCCACCCTAATCTCGGATACGCAGTATTTT. Amino acids: CATLISDTQYF.

The chain has TRBV11-2 and TRBJ2-5; D may be TRBD2 (5 bases). The CDR3 sequence is 15 residues long. Germline CDR1 and CDR2: SGHAT and FQNNGV. V shed 5 bases and J shed 5 bases, with 18 bases lying between them. The CDR3 region is CASSLGGEYWETQYF. The CDR3 DNA sequence: TGTGCCAGCAGCCTTGGAGGCGAGTATTGGGAGACCCAGTACTTC. Combining the CDR3 with reference TRBV11-2 and TRBJ2-5 gives the whole variable domain EAGVAQSPRYKIIEKRQSVAFWCNPISGHATLYWYQQILGQGPKLLIQFQNNGVVDDSQLPKDRFSAERLKGVDSTLKIQPAKLEDSAVYLCASSLGGEYWETQYFGPGTRLLVL.

The chain carries TRBV30 and TRBJ2-2, with D possibly matching TRBD1 (5 bases). The germline V gene has CDR1 GTSNPN and CDR2 SVGIG (reference sequence). The germline V and J ends were trimmed by 5 bases and 4 bases, with 8 bases remaining between them. The CDR3 consists of 12 residues. CDR3 sequence: CAWVRVTGELFF. The CDR3 DNA reads TGTGCCTGGGTCAGGGTCACCGGGGAGCTGTTTTTT. Supplemented by reference TRBV30 and TRBJ2-2, the full variable domain reads SQTIHQWPATLVQPVGSPLSLECTVEGTSNPNLYWYRQAAGRGLQLLFYSVGIGQISSEVPQNLSASRPQDRQFILSSKKLLLSDSGFYLCAWVRVTGELFFGEGSRLTVL.

At least ten counts were recorded for this clone. The CDR3 loop is CASSPFNNYGYTF. As DNA, the CDR3 is TGCGCCAGCAGCCCCTTTAATAACTATGGCTACACCTTC. V usage is TRBV5-1 and J usage is TRBJ1-2; D is ambiguous. The CDR3 runs to 13 residues. V lost 4 bases, J lost 1 base, and 8 bases lay in between. Germline values: CDR1 SGHRS, CDR2 YFSETQ.

The genes are TRBV30 and TRBJ2-1; 7 bases match TRBD1. The CDR3 covers 16 residues. Germline values: CDR1 GTSNPN, CDR2 SVGIG (reference sequence). Losses at the gene ends were 3 bases for V and 4 bases for J; bases not matched to a gene: 12. The CDR3 bases are TGTGCCTGGAGGGACGACAGGGAAGGACGGTACAATGAGCAGTTCTTC. This translates into CAWRDDREGRYNEQFF. The full variable domain, completed using reference TRBV30 and TRBJ2-1, is SQTIHQWPATLVQPVGSPLSLECTVEGTSNPNLYWYRQAAGRGLQLLFYSVGIGQISSEVPQNLSASRPQDRQFILSSKKLLLSDSGFYLCAWRDDREGRYNEQFFGPGTRLTVL.

The chain links TRBV28 to TRBJ2-1, with D tentatively TRBD2 (6 bases). CDR1 is MDHEN, CDR2 SYDVKM, per germline. The length of the CDR3 is 15 residues. V was trimmed by 6 bases and J by 12 bases, leaving 24 bases between them. The CDR3, as DNA: TGTGCCAGCAGCCCTTTGGCTCTAGCGCCATCCGGGCAGTTCTTC. Translating gives CASSPLALAPSGQFF.

This sequence joins TRBV11-2 and TRBJ2-1; the D gene is possibly TRBD2 (5 bases). V was clipped by 5 bases and J by 4 bases, with 15 bases between them. Per germline, CDR1 SGHAT and CDR2 FQNNGV. The CDR3 is 15 residues long. The CDR3 sequence: CASSPRTFSYNEQFF. The DNA for the CDR3 is TGTGCCAGCAGCCCCCGGACTTTTAGTTACAATGAGCAGTTCTTC.

This chain uses TRBV27 with TRBJ2-1; perhaps TRBD1 as D (5 bases). Trimming stripped 2 bases from V and 7 bases from J, with 12 bases between. The CDR3 loop spans 14 amino acids. Germline V gene lookup returns CDR1 MNHEY and CDR2 SMNVEV (reference sequence). CDR3 sequence reads: CASSLGQSQNEQFF. CDR3 nucleotides: TGTGCCAGCAGTTTAGGACAAAGCCAAAATGAGCAGTTCTTC.

The V gene is TRBV5-1, the J gene TRBJ2-5; TRBD2 agrees at 9 bases. Germline assignment: CDR1 SGHRS and CDR2 YFSETQ. V shed 2 bases, J shed 2 bases, and the junction held 16 bases outside the gene matches. This CDR3 contains 19 residues. The CDR3 nucleotides read TGCGCCAGCAGCTTATACCCCGTGTTGAGTAGCGGGGGACAAGAGACCCAGTACTTC. Residues: CASSLYPVLSSGGQETQYF.

The chain employs TRBV3-1 (or the pseudogene TRBV3-2) and TRBJ2-5; tentative D call: TRBD2 (5 bases). The germline V gene encodes CDR1 LGHDT and CDR2 YNNKEL (reference sequence). The CDR3 is made up of 13 amino acids. Trimming took 2 bases from V and 3 from J, leaving 7 bases between them. The CDR3 reads CASSQSGKETQYF. CDR3 DNA sequence: TGTGCCAGCAGCCAATCCGGGAAAGAGACCCAGTACTTC.

The rearrangement uses TRBV4-1 and TRBJ2-1; unclear D gene. The germline CDR1 and CDR2 sequences are MGHRA and YSYEKL. The CDR3 covers 16 residues. With 5 bases removed from V and 0 bases from J, the gap between germline ends came to 14 bases. The CDR3 nucleotides read TGCGCCAGCAGCTCCCGCGGCTTGAGCTCCTACAATGAGCAGTTCTTC. Its translation: CASSSRGLSSYNEQFF.

The V and J genes are TRBV5-1 and TRBJ1-4; possible D gene TRBD1, 5 bases. This CDR3 spans 15 amino acids. V lost 0 bases and J 5 bases, leaving 11 bases between the germline ends. Looked up from germline, CDR1 is SGHRS and CDR2 is YFSETQ. The CDR3 protein is CASSLGAGGNEKLFF. As DNA, the CDR3 is TGCGCCAGCAGCTTGGGTGCGGGGGGAAATGAAAAACTGTTTTTT.

V gene TRBV6-1 combines with J gene TRBJ1-5; 8 bases are a match to TRBD1. CDR3 length: 16 residues. With 3 bases clipped from V and 7 bases from J, the junction kept 11 bases outside the gene matches. Germline CDR1 and CDR2: MNHNS and SASEGT. CDR3 amino acids: CASSEGPGGPIQPQHF. In DNA, the CDR3 is TGTGCCAGCAGTGAGGGCCCAGGGGGCCCCATACAGCCCCAGCATTTT.

CDR3 protein: CASSSGLDYGYTF. CDR3 in DNA: TGTGCCAGCAGCTCAGGGTTAGACTATGGCTACACCTTC. The chain employs TRBV5-6 and TRBJ1-2; tentative D call: TRBD1 (5 bases). V was cut by 3 bases and J by 3 bases, with 9 bases left in between. Per the germline V gene, CDR1 is SGHDT and CDR2 is YYEEEE. This CDR3 has 13 amino acids.

The chain has TRBV19 and TRBJ1-5, with 10 bases identical to TRBD1. Per the germline V gene, CDR1 is LNHDA and CDR2 is SQIVND (reference sequence). The ends lost 7 bases at V and 4 bases at J; junction bases unmatched: 10. This CDR3 has 16 amino acids. The CDR3 sequence: CASTQVGTGDNQPQHF. CDR3 in DNA: TGTGCCAGTACCCAGGTCGGGACAGGGGATAATCAGCCCCAGCATTTT.

This clone came up a few times. The chain is built from TRBV7-9 and TRBJ2-1; 8 bases match TRBD1. V lost 7 bases, J lost 8 bases, and 13 bases stayed unmatched. The CDR3 is made up of 15 amino acids. Looked up from germline, CDR1 is SEHNR and CDR2 is FQNEAQ (reference sequence). The CDR3 spells CASIFRTGRLDEQFF. In DNA form, the CDR3 reads TGTGCCAGCATTTTCCGGACAGGGCGTTTGGATGAGCAGTTCTTC. Supplemented by reference TRBV7-9 and TRBJ2-1, the full variable domain reads DTGVSQNPRHKITKRGQNVTFRCDPISEHNRLYWYRQTLGQGPEFLTYFQNEAQLEKSRLLSDRFSAERPKGSFSTLEIQRTEQGDSAMYLCASIFRTGRLDEQFFGPGTRLTVL.

This clone turned up a few times. The chain employs TRBV5-3 and TRBJ2-7; no definite D call. TRBV5-3 is flagged as an ORF with uncertain function. There are 13 residues in the CDR3. V lost 4 bases and J lost 9, with 17 bases in between. This chain's CDR3 is CARSPAACPTQYF. Written as DNA, the CDR3 is TGTGCCAGAAGCCCCGCCGCGTGCCCTACGCAGTACTTC.

The chain links TRBV5-1 to TRBJ1-4, with a possible D match to TRBD1 (6 bases). Germline V gives CDR1 SGHRS, CDR2 YFSETQ. The CDR3 totals 14 residues. Deletions cut 0 bases from V and 8 bases from J, with 11 bases between. CDR3 in DNA: TGCGCCAGCAGCTTGGGGACAGCCGAAGAAAAACTGTTTTTT. As protein: CASSLGTAEEKLFF.

This clone appeared a few times. The CDR3 DNA reads TGTGCCACCAGCAGGTCCCCTAGCGGGAGGGCCGATGAGCAGTTCTTC. Protein sequence: CATSRSPSGRADEQFF. The rearrangement links TRBV15 to TRBJ2-1; TRBD2 aligns across 12 bases. V shed 3 bases, J shed 8 bases, and the junction held 8 bases outside the gene matches. Germline V lookup: CDR1 LNHNV, CDR2 YYDKDF (reference sequence). CDR3 length: 16 residues.